This is a list of T cell receptor beta chains from one sample in a study of blood T cell repertoires in COVID-19. TCRdb's table, derived via immunoSEQ multiplex PCR, lists solely in-frame clones and lacks some. The sample consists of fewer than 200,000 clones, roughly 80% of them appearing once. Sequencing input: PBMCs or T cells enriched from blood (not recorded which). These receptors all come from a woman aged 45-60 years who had recovered from COVID-19. CDR3s include the opening cysteine and the closing phenylalanine or tryptophan. D genes are given only for firm matches. Some rows mark clone size as missing; the rest say once, few, many or name a class of expanded clone.

d_gene: .; v_gene: TRBV12-5; j_gene: TRBJ2-5; abundance: few; CDR3nt: TGTGCTAGTGGTTTGGGACAGGTAGGGGAGACCCAGTACTTC; CDR3aa: CASGLGQVGETQYF
d_gene: .; v_gene: TRBV19; j_gene: TRBJ1-3; abundance: .; CDR3nt: TGTGCCAGTATCACTCGGACAGCCAACTCTGGAAACACCATATATTTT; CDR3aa: CASITRTANSGNTIYF
d_gene: TRBD1; v_gene: TRBV19; j_gene: TRBJ1-2; abundance: few; CDR3nt: TGTGCCAGTACCCAACCGGGACAGGGGGCGCTTAGCTCCAACTACACCTTC; CDR3aa: CASTQPGQGALSSNYTF
d_gene: .; v_gene: TRBV12-3/TRBV12-4; j_gene: TRBJ2-5; abundance: .; CDR3nt: TGTGCCAGCAGTTTTCAGTCGGGAGAGACCCAGTACTTC; CDR3aa: CASSFQSGETQYF
d_gene: TRBD1; v_gene: TRBV6-5; j_gene: TRBJ1-1; abundance: .; CDR3nt: TGTGCCAGCAGCTCCGGACAGGGAAAAGGGACTGAAGCTTTCTTT; CDR3aa: CASSSGQGKGTEAFF
d_gene: TRBD1; v_gene: TRBV4-3; j_gene: TRBJ1-5; abundance: .; CDR3nt: TGCGCCAGCAGCCAAGCGACAGGGGGCAATCAGCCCCAGCATTTT; CDR3aa: CASSQATGGNQPQHF
d_gene: .; v_gene: TRBV7-8; j_gene: TRBJ1-4; abundance: .; CDR3nt: TGTGCCAGCAGCTTAGCGGTAGGAGGGCGCGAAAAACTGTTTTTT; CDR3aa: CASSLAVGGREKLFF
d_gene: TRBD1; v_gene: TRBV6-1; j_gene: TRBJ1-5; abundance: .; CDR3nt: TGTGCCAGCAGTGGGACAGGGAAGGGTTCAGGGCAGCCCCAGCATTTT; CDR3aa: CASSGTGKGSGQPQHF
d_gene: .; v_gene: TRBV6-2/TRBV6-3; j_gene: TRBJ1-6; abundance: .; CDR3nt: TGTGCCAGCGGCCCCTCGGGAAATTCACCCCTCCACTTT; CDR3aa: CASGPSGNSPLHF
d_gene: .; v_gene: TRBV7-2; j_gene: TRBJ1-5; abundance: .; CDR3nt: TGTGCCAGCAGCTTGAGTTGGAATCAGCCCCAGCATTTT; CDR3aa: CASSLSWNQPQHF
d_gene: .; v_gene: TRBV10-3; j_gene: TRBJ1-1; abundance: .; CDR3nt: TGTGCCATCAGTGAGTCGATCAGGACAGCCTACTCTGGGGCTTTCTTT; CDR3aa: CAISESIRTAYSGAFF
d_gene: .; v_gene: TRBV10-2; j_gene: TRBJ1-1; abundance: .; CDR3nt: TGCGCCAGCAGTGAGCAGGGATACACTGAAGCTTTCTTT; CDR3aa: CASSEQGYTEAFF
d_gene: TRBD2; v_gene: TRBV5-4; j_gene: TRBJ2-1; abundance: .; CDR3nt: TGTGCCAGCAGCCTAGCGGGGCTTTCCTACAATGAGCAGTTCTTC; CDR3aa: CASSLAGLSYNEQFF
d_gene: TRBD1; v_gene: TRBV30; j_gene: TRBJ1-4; abundance: .; CDR3nt: TGTGCCTGGAGTACGGGACAGACCATTAATGAAAAACTGTTTTTT; CDR3aa: CAWSTGQTINEKLFF
d_gene: .; v_gene: TRBV10-3; j_gene: TRBJ1-1; abundance: .; CDR3nt: TGTGCCACCGAGGGGGACACTGAAGCTTTCTTT; CDR3aa: CATEGDTEAFF
d_gene: .; v_gene: TRBV21-1; j_gene: TRBJ2-5; abundance: .; CDR3nt: TGTGCCAGCAGCAAAGCAGGGACTAGCTACTCGGGAGAGACCCAGTACTTC; CDR3aa: CASSKAGTSYSGETQYF
d_gene: .; v_gene: TRBV5-1; j_gene: TRBJ1-6; abundance: .; CDR3nt: TGCGCCAGCAGCATCACAGTAACGGATTCACCCCTCCACTTT; CDR3aa: CASSITVTDSPLHF
d_gene: TRBD1; v_gene: TRBV6-1; j_gene: TRBJ1-5; abundance: .; CDR3nt: TGTGCCAGCAGTGGGTGGGGACAGGGCGAAAATCAGCCCCAGCATTTT; CDR3aa: CASSGWGQGENQPQHF
d_gene: .; v_gene: TRBV4-1; j_gene: TRBJ1-6; abundance: .; CDR3nt: TGCGCCAGCAGCCAAGTTGACACCCTCGGTCGCTATAATTCACCCCTCCACTTT; CDR3aa: CASSQVDTLGRYNSPLHF
d_gene: .; v_gene: TRBV4-1; j_gene: TRBJ1-4; abundance: once; CDR3nt: TGCGCCAGCAGCCAAGTACGGGGGGAAGGGGGTGAAAAACTGTTTTTT; CDR3aa: CASSQVRGEGGEKLFF
d_gene: TRBD1; v_gene: TRBV30; j_gene: TRBJ1-2; abundance: few; CDR3nt: TGTGCGCTACCAACAGGGGATCGCTATGGCTACACCTTC; CDR3aa: CALPTGDRYGYTF
d_gene: .; v_gene: TRBV7-9; j_gene: TRBJ1-1; abundance: few; CDR3nt: TGTGCCAGTGGGACCAGTGCGGGGACTGAAGCTTTCTTT; CDR3aa: CASGTSAGTEAFF
d_gene: TRBD1; v_gene: TRBV11-2; j_gene: TRBJ1-1; abundance: .; CDR3nt: TGTGCCAGCAGCTTAGCAGGGGGTGAAGCTTTCTTT; CDR3aa: CASSLAGGEAFF
d_gene: TRBD2; v_gene: TRBV10-3; j_gene: TRBJ2-2; abundance: .; CDR3nt: TGTGCCATCAGCGCCGGGACTACCACCGGGGAGCTGTTTTTT; CDR3aa: CAISAGTTTGELFF
d_gene: .; v_gene: TRBV5-1; j_gene: TRBJ2-1; abundance: .; CDR3nt: TGCGCCAGCAGCCGCGAGCCTCCCAGGGTTAATGAGCAGTTCTTC; CDR3aa: CASSREPPRVNEQFF
d_gene: .; v_gene: TRBV7-9; j_gene: TRBJ2-3; abundance: once; CDR3nt: TGTGCCAGCAGCTTGGCGGGCTCCACAGATACGCAGTATTTT; CDR3aa: CASSLAGSTDTQYF
d_gene: .; v_gene: TRBV3-1/TRBV3-2; j_gene: TRBJ1-5; abundance: .; CDR3nt: TGTGCCAGCAGCCAAGACGGGGGGCCCTATAGCAATCAGCCCCAGCATTTT; CDR3aa: CASSQDGGPYSNQPQHF
d_gene: .; v_gene: TRBV10-1; j_gene: TRBJ1-1; abundance: .; CDR3nt: TGCGCCAGCAAACGACAATTGAGCTCTGAAGCTTTCTTT; CDR3aa: CASKRQLSSEAFF
d_gene: .; v_gene: TRBV10-3; j_gene: TRBJ1-6; abundance: .; CDR3nt: TGTGCCATCAGTGAGTCGATGCGTTCACCCCTCCACTTT; CDR3aa: CAISESMRSPLHF
d_gene: .; v_gene: TRBV30; j_gene: TRBJ2-5; abundance: .; CDR3nt: TGTGCCTGGGCGGAAGGGGCTTGGGAGACCCAGTACTTC; CDR3aa: CAWAEGAWETQYF
d_gene: .; v_gene: TRBV11-3; j_gene: TRBJ1-1; abundance: .; CDR3nt: TGTGCCAGCAGCGACATATACACTGAAGCTTTCTTT; CDR3aa: CASSDIYTEAFF
d_gene: TRBD1; v_gene: TRBV28; j_gene: TRBJ1-1; abundance: .; CDR3nt: TGTGCCAGCAGGACAGGGGGCACCCGCACTGAAGCTTTCTTT; CDR3aa: CASRTGGTRTEAFF
d_gene: .; v_gene: TRBV19; j_gene: TRBJ1-2; abundance: .; CDR3nt: TGTGCCAGTAGTGTAGTCGGGAATAACTATGGCTACACCTTC; CDR3aa: CASSVVGNNYGYTF
d_gene: TRBD1; v_gene: TRBV18; j_gene: TRBJ2-3; abundance: .; CDR3nt: TGTGCCAGCTCACCACGGAGACAGGGTAGGGGCACAGATACGCAGTATTTT; CDR3aa: CASSPRRQGRGTDTQYF
d_gene: TRBD2; v_gene: TRBV5-4; j_gene: TRBJ2-2; abundance: .; CDR3nt: TGTGCCAGCAGCTTGGGCGGGAGGAGGACCGGGGAGCTGTTTTTT; CDR3aa: CASSLGGRRTGELFF